This T cell receptor (beta chain) emerged from a study of cytomegalovirus exposure and HLA in healthy donors. PCR used 60 Vbeta primers and 13 Jbeta primers. Assay used: immunoSEQ multiplex PCR; TCRdb lists only in-frame clones, some missing. In the table there are roughly 100,000 clones, about 69% of which are singletons. This CDR3 contains 14 residues. Germline values: CDR1 SGHDN, CDR2 FVKESK. V lost 4 bases, J lost 8 bases, and 17 bases lay in between. Turning to this clone: Its antigen is as yet unknown.

Study-wide results and caveats: In a later analysis, TCR beta V- and J-gene trimming showed a link to a missense DCLRE1C variant. CMV serostatus was the only recorded immune exposure for donors.

The chain carries TRBV14 and TRBJ2-5, with D unresolved. Sequencing was carried out using PBMCs. The sequence was collected from a human donor in good health. The CDR3 is CASSRATSPATQYF. DNA of the CDR3: TGTGCCAGCAGCCGCGCCACCTCTCCCGCCACCCAGTACTTC.